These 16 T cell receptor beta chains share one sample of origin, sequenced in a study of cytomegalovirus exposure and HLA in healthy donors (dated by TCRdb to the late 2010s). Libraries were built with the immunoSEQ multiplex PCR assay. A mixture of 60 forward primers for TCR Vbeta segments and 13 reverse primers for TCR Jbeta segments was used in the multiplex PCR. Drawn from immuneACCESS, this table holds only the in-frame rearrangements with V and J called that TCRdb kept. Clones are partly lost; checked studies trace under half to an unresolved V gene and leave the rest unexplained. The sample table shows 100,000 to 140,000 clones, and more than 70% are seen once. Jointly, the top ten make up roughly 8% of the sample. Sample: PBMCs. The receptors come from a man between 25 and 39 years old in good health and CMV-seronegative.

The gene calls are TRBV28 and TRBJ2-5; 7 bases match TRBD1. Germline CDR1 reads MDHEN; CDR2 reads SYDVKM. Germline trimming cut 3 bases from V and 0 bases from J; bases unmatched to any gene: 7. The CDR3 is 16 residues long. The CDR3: CASSFSAGGNQETQYF. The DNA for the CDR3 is TGTGCCAGCAGTTTTTCTGCAGGGGGAAACCAAGAGACCCAGTACTTC.

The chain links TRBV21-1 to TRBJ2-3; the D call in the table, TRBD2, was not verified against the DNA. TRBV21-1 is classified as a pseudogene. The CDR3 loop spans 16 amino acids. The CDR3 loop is CASSPGLGGVSDTQYF. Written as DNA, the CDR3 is TGTGCCAGCAGCCCGGGCCTCGGCGGGGTCAGTGATACGCAGTATTTT.

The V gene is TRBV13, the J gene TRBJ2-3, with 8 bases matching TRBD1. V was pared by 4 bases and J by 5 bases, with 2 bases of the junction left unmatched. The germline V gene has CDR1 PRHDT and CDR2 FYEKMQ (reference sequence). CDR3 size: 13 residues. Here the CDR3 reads CASSSDRGDTQYF. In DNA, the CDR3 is TGTGCCAGCAGCTCCGACAGGGGAGATACGCAGTATTTT.

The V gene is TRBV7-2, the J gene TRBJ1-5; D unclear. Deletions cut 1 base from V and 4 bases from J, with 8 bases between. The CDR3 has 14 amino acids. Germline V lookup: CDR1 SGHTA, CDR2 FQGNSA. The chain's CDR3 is CASSLVGRNQPQHF. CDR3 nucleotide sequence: TGTGCCAGCAGCTTAGTTGGCAGAAATCAGCCCCAGCATTTT.

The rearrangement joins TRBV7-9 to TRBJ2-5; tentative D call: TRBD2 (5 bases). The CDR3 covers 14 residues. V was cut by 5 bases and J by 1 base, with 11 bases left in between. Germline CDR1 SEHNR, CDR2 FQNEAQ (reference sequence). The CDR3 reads CASSPGWTQETQYF. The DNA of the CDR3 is TGTGCCAGCAGCCCGGGATGGACCCAAGAGACCCAGTACTTC.

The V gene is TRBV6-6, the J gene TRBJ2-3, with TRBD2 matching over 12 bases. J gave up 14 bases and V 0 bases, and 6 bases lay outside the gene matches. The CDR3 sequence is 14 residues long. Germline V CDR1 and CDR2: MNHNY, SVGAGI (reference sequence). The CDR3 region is CASSYSASGRAPYF. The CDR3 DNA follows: TGTGCCAGCAGTTACTCGGCTAGCGGGAGGGCCCCGTATTTT.

For the CDR3, the DNA is TGTGCCTGGAGTGTACAGGGGGACGGGACCCAGTACTTC. Translation: CAWSVQGDGTQYF. The rearrangement uses TRBV30 and TRBJ2-5; 8 bases align to TRBD1. This CDR3 has 13 residues. The germline gives CDR1 GTSNPN, CDR2 SVGIG (reference sequence). The ends lost 0 bases at V and 7 bases at J; junction bases unmatched: 4.

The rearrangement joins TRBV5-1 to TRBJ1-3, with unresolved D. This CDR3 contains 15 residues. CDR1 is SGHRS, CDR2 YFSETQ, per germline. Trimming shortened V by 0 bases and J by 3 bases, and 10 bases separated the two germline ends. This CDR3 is CASSLDPGDGNTIYF. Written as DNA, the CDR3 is TGCGCCAGCAGCTTGGATCCGGGAGATGGAAACACCATATATTTT.

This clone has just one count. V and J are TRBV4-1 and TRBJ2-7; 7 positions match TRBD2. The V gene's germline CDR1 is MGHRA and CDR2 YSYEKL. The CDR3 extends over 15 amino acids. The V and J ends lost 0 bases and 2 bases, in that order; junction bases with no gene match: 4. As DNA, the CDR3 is TGCGCCAGCAGCCAAGATTTAGGACTAGCCTACGAGCAGTACTTC. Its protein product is CASSQDLGLAYEQYF.

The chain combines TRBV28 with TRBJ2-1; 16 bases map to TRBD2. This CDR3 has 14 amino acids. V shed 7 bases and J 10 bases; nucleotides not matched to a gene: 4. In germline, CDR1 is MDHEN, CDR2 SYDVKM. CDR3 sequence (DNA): TGTGCCAGCAAACCGGGACTAGCGGGAGGGGAGCAGTTCTTC. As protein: CASKPGLAGGEQFF.

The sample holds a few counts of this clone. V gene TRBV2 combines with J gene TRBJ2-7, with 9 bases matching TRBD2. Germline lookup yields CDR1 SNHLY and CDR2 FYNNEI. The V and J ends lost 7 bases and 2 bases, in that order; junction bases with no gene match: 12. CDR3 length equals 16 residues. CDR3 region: CASNLNLERGAYEQYF. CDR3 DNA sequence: TGTGCCAGCAACCTTAACCTGGAGCGGGGGGCCTACGAGCAGTACTTC.

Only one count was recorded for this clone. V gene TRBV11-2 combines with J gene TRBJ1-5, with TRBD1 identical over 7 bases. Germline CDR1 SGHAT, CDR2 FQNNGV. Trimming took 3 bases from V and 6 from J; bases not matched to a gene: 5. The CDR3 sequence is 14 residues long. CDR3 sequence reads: CASSLGTETQPQHF. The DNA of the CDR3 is TGTGCCAGCAGCTTGGGGACAGAGACTCAGCCCCAGCATTTT.

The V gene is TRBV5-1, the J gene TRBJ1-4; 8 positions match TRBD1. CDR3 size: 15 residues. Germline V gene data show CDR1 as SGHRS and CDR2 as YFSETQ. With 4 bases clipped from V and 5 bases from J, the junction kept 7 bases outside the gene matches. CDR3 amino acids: CASSKGQGANEKLFF. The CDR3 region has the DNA TGCGCCAGCAGCAAAGGACAGGGCGCGAATGAAAAACTGTTTTTT.

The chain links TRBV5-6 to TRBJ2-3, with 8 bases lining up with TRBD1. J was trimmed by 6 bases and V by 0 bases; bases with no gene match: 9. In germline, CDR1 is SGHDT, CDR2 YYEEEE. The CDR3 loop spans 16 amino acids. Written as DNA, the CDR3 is TGTGCCAGCAGCTTGGAGACAGGGGCCCTTTTGGATACGCAGTATTTT. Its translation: CASSLETGALLDTQYF. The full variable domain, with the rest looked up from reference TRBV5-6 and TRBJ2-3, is DAGVTQSPTHLIKTRGQQVTLRCSPKSGHDTVSWYQQALGQGPQFIFQYYEEEERQRGNFPDRFSGHQFPNYSSELNVNALLLGDSALYLCASSLETGALLDTQYFGPGTRLTVL.

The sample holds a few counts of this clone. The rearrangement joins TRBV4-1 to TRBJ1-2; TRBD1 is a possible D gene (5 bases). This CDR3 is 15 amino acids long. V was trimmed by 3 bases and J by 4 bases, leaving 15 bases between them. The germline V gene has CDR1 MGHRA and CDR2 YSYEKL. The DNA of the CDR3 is TGCGCCAGCAGCCAGAGCATGACAGAAGTCTATGGCTACACCTTC. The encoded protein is CASSQSMTEVYGYTF.

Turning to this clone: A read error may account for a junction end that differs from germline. CDR3 coding DNA: TGTTCCAGCAGCTCTGCACAGGGGGCAGGCGATCAGCCCCAGCATTTT. Amino acid sequence: CSSSSAQGAGDQPQHF. This chain connects TRBV7-9 to TRBJ1-5, with TRBD1 matching 9 bases. Germline V gene lookup returns CDR1 SEHNR and CDR2 FQNEAQ (reference sequence). CDR3 length: 16 residues.